This T cell receptor beta chain was sequenced in a study of Ad26.COV2.S vaccination and SARS-CoV-2 variants. In the study overall: Administration of Ad26.COV2.S was intramuscular, either once or twice 56 days apart. Findings and caveats of the study: Vaccine and placebo groups showed comparable non-spike TCR breadth.

The treatment is: some 20 received Ad26.COV2.S at low or high dose, single or two shots; 5 received placebo; per-sample allocation not given. Each sample was drawn 63 days after the first injection (of vaccine or placebo). An 18-55-year-old adult in Boston served as donor. Wuhan-strain spike was delivered by a replication-incompetent Ad26 vector. The table came from immunoSEQ multiplex PCR; TCRdb's copy has only in-frame clones and leaves some out. The sample consists of about 450,000 clones, 80% to 90% of them appearing once. Germline V gene data show CDR1 as SGHRS and CDR2 as YFSETQ. V lost 4 bases to trimming and J lost 4 bases, with 12 bases between them. The CDR3 is 14 residues long. Remarks on this clone: Its antigen remains unidentified.

The chain couples TRBV5-1 to TRBJ1-3; D is possibly TRBD1 (5 bases). The material was peripheral blood, obtained in a trial of Ad26.COV2.S vaccine versus placebo. The clonotype was recovered from a person between 18 and 65 years old who received the Ad26.COV2.S COVID-19 vaccine or a placebo. The CDR3 sequence is CASSPGGEGNTIYF. CDR3 coding DNA: TGCGCCAGCAGCCCCGGGGGTGAGGGAAACACCATATATTTT.